These 27 T cell receptor beta chains were sequenced from one sample in a study of OX40 agonist ivuxolimab in advanced cancers. The method behind the library was the immunoSEQ multiplex PCR assay. TCRdb holds this immuneACCESS table with in-frame rearrangements only. Some clones are missing; in checked studies, unresolved V genes explain under half, and the rest has no known cause. Recorded for this sample are 67,000 or so clones; 88% of them occurred a single time. The ten largest clones add up to 1% of the sample. Sequences were derived from CD4+ or CD8+ T cells sorted from blood, sampled in a trial of the OX40 agonist ivuxolimab. These receptors were obtained from an adult with an advanced solid tumor such as melanoma, head and neck, liver or kidney cancer.

The chain carries TRBV4-1 and TRBJ1-4; D might be TRBD1 (5 bases). This CDR3 is built from 16 residues. Trimming removed 0 bases at V and 4 bases at J, with 12 bases between. The germline CDR1 and CDR2 sequences are MGHRA and YSYEKL. Here the CDR3 reads CASSQDGRGINEKLFF. CDR3 sequence (DNA): TGCGCCAGCAGCCAAGATGGACGGGGCATTAATGAAAAACTGTTTTTT.

The chain has TRBV5-1 and TRBJ2-5, with 10 bases matching TRBD2. This CDR3 is built from 15 residues. The V segment lost 4 bases and the J segment 0 bases; nucleotides outside the gene matches: 3. Per germline, CDR1 SGHRS and CDR2 YFSETQ. DNA of the CDR3: TGCGCCAGCAGCGGAGCGGGAGGGAACCAAGAGACCCAGTACTTC. This gives the protein CASSGAGGNQETQYF.

CDR3 sequence (DNA): TGTGCCAGTGGGGGTAACCAAGAGACCCAGTACTTC. This codes for CASGGNQETQYF. The chain employs TRBV7-2 and TRBJ2-5; D assignment may be TRBD1 or TRBD2 (5 bases each). Trimming stripped 9 bases from V and 0 bases from J, with 8 bases between. The CDR3 spans 12 residues. Germline values: CDR1 SGHTA, CDR2 FQGNSA.

The DNA for the CDR3 is TGTGCCAGCAGCCATAGGGTGGGACTAGCGACCGAGCAGTACTTC. It is translated as CASSHRVGLATEQYF. The chain recombines TRBV7-3 with TRBJ2-7; 10 bases line up with TRBD2. Germline CDR1 SGHTA, CDR2 FQGTGA. This CDR3 spans 15 amino acids. The V gene end was trimmed by 5 bases and the J gene end by 6 bases; junction bases not matched to a gene: 10.

This chain links TRBV18 with TRBJ2-3; D may be TRBD1 (6 bases). The ends were cut back, 6 bases at V and 2 bases at J, with 12 bases in the middle. Germline CDR1 KGHSH, CDR2 LQKENI. The CDR3 runs to 14 residues. The CDR3 DNA follows: TGTGCCAGCTCCCGCACAGGGTCCACAGATACGCAGTATTTT. It specifies CASSRTGSTDTQYF.

The genes are TRBV11-3 and TRBJ1-1; no definite D call. The CDR3 runs 14 residues. The V gene lost 5 bases and the J gene lost 7 bases, with 17 bases spanning the gap. CDR1 and CDR2 from the germline V gene are SGHNT and YENEEA. The CDR3 DNA sequence: TGTGCCAGCAGCCCCTATGAAGACCAGTATGAAGCTTTCTTT. This translates into CASSPYEDQYEAFF.

The V gene is TRBV7-9, the J gene TRBJ2-7; 10 nucleotides match TRBD2. The CDR3 loop spans 15 amino acids. Germline V gives CDR1 SEHNR, CDR2 FQNEAQ (reference sequence). V was clipped by 5 bases and J by 5 bases; unmatched bases: 9. CDR3 DNA: TGTGCCAGCAGCCCTACACTAGCGGGAACCAACGAGCAGTACTTC. Its translation: CASSPTLAGTNEQYF.

This clone was detected only once. V and J are TRBV2 and TRBJ2-7; D possibly corresponds to TRBD1 (6 bases). The CDR3 is made up of 15 amino acids. The germline CDR1 and CDR2 sequences are SNHLY and FYNNEI. V lost 1 base and J lost 3, with 13 bases in between. The CDR3 is CASSEGGGVIYEQYF. The CDR3 DNA reads as TGTGCCAGCAGTGAAGGTGGGGGCGTTATCTACGAGCAGTACTTC.

The V gene is TRBV28, the J gene TRBJ2-2; D possibly corresponds to TRBD1 (6 bases). Trimming stripped 10 bases from V and 1 base from J, with 7 bases between. Germline V gene sequence: CDR1 MDHEN, CDR2 SYDVKM. The length of the CDR3 is 12 residues. Here the CDR3 reads CATTGNTGELFF. The CDR3 nucleotides are TGTGCCACGACAGGGAACACCGGGGAGCTGTTTTTT.

V usage is TRBV4-3 and J usage is TRBJ2-1, with D possibly matching TRBD1 (6 bases). Germline V gene data show CDR1 as LGHNA and CDR2 as YSLEER. The CDR3 contains 15 residues. Trimming stripped 0 bases from V and 4 bases from J, with 10 bases between. The CDR3 spells CASSQDFGQYNEQFF. CDR3 nucleotide sequence: TGCGCCAGCAGCCAAGATTTCGGACAGTACAATGAGCAGTTCTTC.

V usage is TRBV28 and J usage is TRBJ2-5; D remains ambiguous. Judging by the DNA end, TRBJ2-7 fits better; the J call may be wrong. Germline CDR1 MDHEN, CDR2 SYDVKM. This CDR3 has 11 residues. The CDR3: CASSFGYEQYF. Written as DNA, the CDR3 is TGTGCCAGCAGTTTCGGCTACGAGCAGTACTTC.

The rearrangement uses TRBV15 and TRBJ2-2, with 7 bases matching TRBD2. Germline V gene lookup returns CDR1 LNHNV and CDR2 YYDKDF (reference sequence). The CDR3 totals 15 residues. V dropped 7 bases and J dropped 6; count of bases not matched to a gene: 11. In nucleotides, the CDR3 is TGTGCCACCACCAAGGGAGCGGGAATGGCCGGGGAGCTGTTTTTT. Protein sequence: CATTKGAGMAGELFF.

This clone has only a few counts. The chain is built from TRBV28 and TRBJ2-7; 8 nucleotides agree with TRBD2. The CDR3 has 16 residues. V dropped 5 bases and J dropped 1; count of bases not matched to a gene: 10. Per germline, CDR1 MDHEN and CDR2 SYDVKM. This CDR3 reads CASSPAPVAGSYEQYF. DNA for the CDR3: TGTGCCAGCAGTCCAGCGCCAGTAGCGGGATCCTACGAGCAGTACTTC.

The chain joins TRBV7-2 to TRBJ2-3; D is undetermined. CDR1 is SGHTA, CDR2 FQGNSA, per germline. This CDR3 is 13 amino acids long. V was trimmed by 1 base and J by 3 bases, leaving 5 bases between them. The CDR3 loop is CASSLVRTDTQYF. The DNA of the CDR3 is TGTGCCAGCAGCTTAGTGCGGACAGATACGCAGTATTTT.

This chain joins TRBV7-7 and TRBJ2-5; 7 nucleotides line up with TRBD1. Looked up from germline, CDR1 is SSHAT and CDR2 is FNYEAQ (reference sequence). The CDR3 is 15 residues long. V shed 1 base and J 1 base; nucleotides not matched to a gene: 3. The CDR3 DNA is TGTGCCAGCAGCTTAGGAGGGGACAGCCAAGAGACCCAGTACTTC. Protein: CASSLGGDSQETQYF.

The CDR3 loop is CASVRGSSYEQYF. As DNA, the CDR3 is TGTGCCAGCGTCAGGGGCTCGTCCTACGAGCAGTACTTC. The chain is built from TRBV28 and TRBJ2-7; D perhaps matches TRBD1 (6 bases). Trimming cost V 8 bases and J 1 base, with 12 bases left between them. The germline gives CDR1 MDHEN, CDR2 SYDVKM. The CDR3 is 13 residues long. Based on the CDR3 plus reference TRBV28 and TRBJ2-7, the full variable domain is DVKVTQSSRYLVKRTGEKVFLECVQDMDHENMFWYRQDPGLGLRLIYFSYDVKMKEKGDIPEGYSVSREKKERFSLILESASTNQTSMYLCASVRGSSYEQYFGPGTRLTVT.

There are a few counts of this clone. J is TRBJ2-4 and V is TRBV5-4; D unclear. The CDR3 contains 14 residues. Germline values: CDR1 SGHNT, CDR2 YYREEE (reference sequence). The V end lost 0 bases, the J end lost 1 base, and 5 bases lay between the germline ends. CDR3 DNA sequence: TGTGCCAGCAGCTTGGACCTCGCCAAAAACATTCAGTACTTC. Its translation: CASSLDLAKNIQYF.

The V call is TRBV11-2, the J call TRBJ2-3; D is possibly TRBD2 (6 bases). The CDR3 consists of 14 residues. V was cut by 2 bases and J by 14 bases, with 20 bases left in between. The V gene's germline CDR1 is SGHAT and CDR2 FQNNGV. DNA for the CDR3: TGTGCCAGCAGCTTAAGCCCGGGACTGCCCGATTTGTATTTT. It is translated as CASSLSPGLPDLYF.

The chain combines TRBV7-6 with TRBJ2-5; D is unclear. The CDR3 runs to 13 residues. Per the germline V gene, CDR1 is SGHVS and CDR2 is FNYEAQ. Trimming removed 3 bases at V and 5 bases at J, with 10 bases between. CDR3 sequence reads: CASSFTLGETQYF. The DNA for the CDR3 is TGTGCCAGCAGCTTTACGCTAGGGGAGACCCAGTACTTC.

The chain links TRBV6-1 to TRBJ1-4; D might be TRBD1 (5 bases). Trimming took off 1 base at V and 4 bases at J, with 34 bases between the two ends. Germline V gives CDR1 MNHNS, CDR2 SASEGT. CDR3 size: 23 residues. CDR3 protein: CASSEDPLAGRVYYLGVNEKLFF. Written as DNA, the CDR3 is TGTGCCAGCAGTGAAGATCCCCTAGCCGGCAGGGTATACTACCTGGGGGTTAATGAAAAACTGTTTTTT.

The V gene is TRBV4-1, the J gene TRBJ1-2; D not certain. Germline V CDR1 and CDR2: MGHRA, YSYEKL. The ends were cut back, 1 base at V and 3 bases at J, with 9 bases in the middle. CDR3 size: 14 residues. This CDR3 is CASSQGGEYYGYTF. CDR3 nucleotide sequence: TGCGCCAGCAGCCAAGGTGGGGAATACTATGGCTACACCTTC.

CDR3 sequence: CASSLDTRYGYTF. The CDR3 DNA is TGTGCCAGTAGTTTGGACACTCGCTATGGCTACACCTTC. The chain recombines TRBV19 with TRBJ1-2; tentative D call: TRBD1 (5 bases). V dropped 5 bases and J dropped 4 bases, with 11 bases sitting between them. CDR1 and CDR2 from the germline V gene are LNHDA and SQIVND (reference sequence). This CDR3 spans 13 amino acids.

This rearrangement joins TRBV4-1 to TRBJ1-2, with D possibly TRBD1 on 5 matching bases. The CDR3 sequence is 15 residues long. Per germline, CDR1 MGHRA and CDR2 YSYEKL. Deletions cut 4 bases from V and 8 bases from J, with 20 bases between. The CDR3 reads CASSPVGRGFGGYTF. DNA of the CDR3: TGCGCCAGCAGCCCAGTGGGGAGGGGATTTGGAGGCTACACCTTC.

The chain uses TRBV2 and TRBJ2-4, with D perhaps given as TRBD1 or TRBD2 (5 bases each). The length of the CDR3 is 13 residues. V was pared by 4 bases and J by 7 bases, with 11 bases between. Germline V gives CDR1 SNHLY, CDR2 FYNNEI. The CDR3 loop reads CASSGGAANIQYF. The DNA of the CDR3 is TGTGCCAGCAGTGGAGGGGCGGCGAACATTCAGTACTTC.

This chain uses TRBV29-1 with TRBJ1-2; D is uncertain. The V end lost 0 bases, the J end lost 8 bases, and 4 bases lay between the germline ends. Germline lookup yields CDR1 SQVTM and CDR2 ANQGSEA. The CDR3 is 10 amino acids. The CDR3 nucleotides read TGCAGCGTTGAAGATTCCGGCTACACCTTC. Translating gives CSVEDSGYTF.

The chain is built from TRBV4-2 and TRBJ2-5, with D uncertain. The CDR3 loop spans 13 amino acids. Germline V lookup: CDR1 LGHNA, CDR2 YNFKEQ. V lost 2 bases, J lost 4 bases, and 8 bases lay in between. This CDR3 is CASSQPWGETQYF. The DNA for the CDR3 is TGTGCCAGCAGCCAACCCTGGGGAGAGACCCAGTACTTC.

J is TRBJ2-2 and V is TRBV11-1, with 7 bases matching TRBD1. The length of the CDR3 is 15 residues. From germline, CDR1 is SGHAT and CDR2 FQDESV (reference sequence). The trim removed 6 bases at V and 8 bases at J, leaving 12 bases unmatched. In nucleotides, the CDR3 is TGTGCCAGCAGACGACAGGGAGCGGTTAGGGGGGAGCTGTTTTTT. It yields the protein CASRRQGAVRGELFF.